The entry below describes one T cell receptor (beta chain). This specimen comes from a study of cytomegalovirus exposure and HLA in healthy donors. The PCR used 60 Vbeta and 13 Jbeta primers. Sequenced by immunoSEQ multiplex PCR; TCRdb stores in-frame clones only, minus some. The table records about 170,000 clones, around 81% of them present only once. The sequence derives from a woman in her thirties in good health and CMV-seropositive. The sample comprised PBMCs.

CDR3 residues: CASSLVPTGVHTEAFF. CDR3 nucleotides: TGTGCCAGCAGCTTGGTACCCACAGGGGTTCACACTGAAGCTTTCTTT. The chain carries TRBV5-6 and TRBJ1-1; TRBD1 matches 7 bases. CDR3 length: 16 residues. The trim removed 0 bases at V and 3 bases at J, leaving 8 bases unmatched. From germline, CDR1 is SGHDT and CDR2 YYEEEE.